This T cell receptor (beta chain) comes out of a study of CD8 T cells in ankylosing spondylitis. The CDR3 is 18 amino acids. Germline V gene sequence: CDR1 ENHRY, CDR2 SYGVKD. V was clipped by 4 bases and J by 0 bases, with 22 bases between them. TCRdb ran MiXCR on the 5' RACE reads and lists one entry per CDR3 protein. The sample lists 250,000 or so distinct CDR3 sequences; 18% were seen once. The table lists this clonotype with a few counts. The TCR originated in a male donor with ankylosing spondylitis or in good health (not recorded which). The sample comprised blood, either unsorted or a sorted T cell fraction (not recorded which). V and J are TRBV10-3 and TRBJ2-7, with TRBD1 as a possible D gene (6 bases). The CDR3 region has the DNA TGTGCCATCAGTGCCCCAGGGTCGGACAGTTCATTCTCCTACGAGCAGTACTTC. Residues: CAISAPGSDSSFSYEQYF.